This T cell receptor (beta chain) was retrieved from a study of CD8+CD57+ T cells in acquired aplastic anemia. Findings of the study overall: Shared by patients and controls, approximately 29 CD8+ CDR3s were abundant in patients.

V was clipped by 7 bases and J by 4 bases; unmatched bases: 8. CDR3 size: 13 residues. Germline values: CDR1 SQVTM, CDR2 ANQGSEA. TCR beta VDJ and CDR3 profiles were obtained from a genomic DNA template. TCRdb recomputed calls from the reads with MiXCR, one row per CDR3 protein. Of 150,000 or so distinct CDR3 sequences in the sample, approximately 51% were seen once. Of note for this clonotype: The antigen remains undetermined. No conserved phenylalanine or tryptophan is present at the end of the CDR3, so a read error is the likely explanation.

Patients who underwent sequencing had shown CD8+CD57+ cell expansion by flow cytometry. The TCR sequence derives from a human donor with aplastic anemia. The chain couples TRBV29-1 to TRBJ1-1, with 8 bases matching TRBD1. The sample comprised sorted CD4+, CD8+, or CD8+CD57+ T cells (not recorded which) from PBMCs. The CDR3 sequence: CSAGGAGSTEAFY. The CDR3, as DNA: TGCAGCGCAGGGGGCGCGGGGAGCACTGAAGCTTTCTAT.